This T cell receptor beta chain was observed in a study of control samples from healthy donors and cancer patients. Profiled with immunoSEQ multiplex PCR; TCRdb holds only in-frame clones, not every one. The sample has about 57,000 clones, 94% seen once. This CDR3 contains 13 residues. Trimming left V 7 bases short and J 3 bases short, with 13 bases between. CDR1 MNHEY and CDR2 SVGAGI come from the germline V gene. J is TRBJ2-7 and V is TRBV6-5; D may correspond to TRBD1 or TRBD2 (5 bases each). This receptor was identified in a man aged 25-40 years in good health. Sequencing was done on a sample of blood. The DNA for the CDR3 is TGTGCCAGCATTGGGACCGTTAACTACGAGCAGTACTTC. Translating it yields CASIGTVNYEQYF.